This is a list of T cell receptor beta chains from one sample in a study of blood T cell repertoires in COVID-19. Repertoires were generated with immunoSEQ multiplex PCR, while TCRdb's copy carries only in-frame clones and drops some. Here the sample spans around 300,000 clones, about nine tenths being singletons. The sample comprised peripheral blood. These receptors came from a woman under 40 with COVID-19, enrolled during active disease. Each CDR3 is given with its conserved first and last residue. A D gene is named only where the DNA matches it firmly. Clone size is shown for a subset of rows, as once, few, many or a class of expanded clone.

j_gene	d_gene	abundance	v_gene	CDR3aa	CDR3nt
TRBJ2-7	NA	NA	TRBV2	CASSAGVTYEQYF	TGTGCCAGCAGTGCAGGGGTCACCTACGAGCAGTACTTC
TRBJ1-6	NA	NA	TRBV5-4	CASSQDSRNSPLHF	TGTGCCAGCAGCCAGGACAGCCGGAATTCACCCCTCCACTTT
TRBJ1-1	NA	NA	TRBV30	CAWSVSSRGTEAFF	TGTGCCTGGAGTGTGAGTTCAAGGGGCACTGAAGCTTTCTTT
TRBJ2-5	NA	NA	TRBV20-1	CSASFGGQETQYF	TGCAGTGCTAGTTTTGGAGGCCAAGAGACCCAGTACTTC
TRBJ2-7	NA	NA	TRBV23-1	CASSQSIHRLYEQYF	TGCGCCAGCAGTCAATCTATCCACAGGCTCTACGAGCAGTACTTC
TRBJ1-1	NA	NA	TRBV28	CASSRDGNPEAFF	TGTGCCAGCAGCCGGGATGGGAACCCTGAAGCTTTCTTT
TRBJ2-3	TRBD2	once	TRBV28	CASVPPLLREGGGDTQYF	TGTGCCAGCGTTCCGCCCCTCTTGCGGGAGGGAGGTGGAGATACGCAGTATTTT
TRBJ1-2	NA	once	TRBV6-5	CASSPYLNEEGYTF	TGTGCCAGCAGTCCGTACCTAAACGAAGAGGGCTACACCTTC
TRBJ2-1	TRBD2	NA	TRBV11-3	CASSFGLAGTNEQFF	TGTGCCAGCAGCTTTGGGCTAGCGGGAACCAATGAGCAGTTCTTC
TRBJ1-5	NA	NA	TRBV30	CAWSGGVSNQPQHF	TGTGCCTGGAGTGGGGGGGTTTCCAATCAGCCCCAGCATTTT
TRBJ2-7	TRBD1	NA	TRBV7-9	CASSITGDPTYEQYF	TGTGCCAGCAGCATAACAGGGGACCCTACCTACGAGCAGTACTTC
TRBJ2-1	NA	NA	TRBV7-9	CASSPLLSNEQFF	TGTGCCAGCAGCCCCCTACTTAGCAATGAGCAGTTCTTC
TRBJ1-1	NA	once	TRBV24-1	CATSRGQEAFF	TGTGCCACCAGTCGAGGGCAAGAAGCTTTCTTT
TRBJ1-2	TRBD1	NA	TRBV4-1	CASSPGQGRALGYTF	TGCGCCAGCAGCCCAGGACAGGGGAGAGCTCTTGGCTACACCTTC
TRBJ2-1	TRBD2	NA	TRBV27	CASSSRRAGENEQFF	TGTGCCAGCAGTTCCCGTCGGGCGGGAGAGAATGAGCAGTTCTTC
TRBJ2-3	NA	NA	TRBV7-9	CASTPQWRSSTDTQYF	TGTGCCAGCACTCCCCAGTGGCGGTCCAGCACAGATACGCAGTATTTT
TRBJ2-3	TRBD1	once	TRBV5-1	CASRGTGLDTQYF	TGCGCCAGCAGGGGGACAGGTCTAGATACGCAGTATTTT
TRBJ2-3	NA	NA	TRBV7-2	CASSSGPTDTQYF	TGTGCCAGCAGTAGCGGCCCCACAGATACGCAGTATTTT
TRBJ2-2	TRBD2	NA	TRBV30	CAWGASGGWGTGELFF	TGTGCCTGGGGGGCCAGCGGGGGCTGGGGCACCGGGGAGCTGTTTTTT
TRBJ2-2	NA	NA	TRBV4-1	CASATPPGQGLARTGELFF	TGCGCCAGCGCCACCCCCCCAGGGCAGGGCTTAGCCCGCACCGGGGAGCTGTTTTTT
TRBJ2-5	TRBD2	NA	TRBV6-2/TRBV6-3	CASSYLVAGVLETQYF	TGTGCCAGCAGTTACTTGGTGGCGGGAGTGCTAGAGACCCAGTACTTC
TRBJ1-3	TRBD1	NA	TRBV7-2	CASSFGTGTSLGGNTIYF	TGTGCCAGCAGCTTCGGGACAGGGACTTCTCTCGGTGGAAACACCATATATTTT
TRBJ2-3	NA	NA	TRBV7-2	CASSPGGQGKDTQYF	TGTGCCAGCAGCCCCGGAGGGCAGGGAAAAGATACGCAGTATTTT
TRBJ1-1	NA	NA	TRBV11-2	CASSPGLQSGNTEAFF	TGTGCCAGCAGCCCGGGGTTACAGAGCGGAAACACTGAAGCTTTCTTT
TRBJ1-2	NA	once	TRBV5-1	CASSPSGEGNGYTF	TGCGCCAGCAGCCCGAGTGGGGAGGGGAATGGCTACACCTTC
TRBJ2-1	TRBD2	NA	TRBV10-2	CASSYSGSSYNEQFF	TGCGCCAGCAGTTACAGCGGGAGCTCCTACAATGAGCAGTTCTTC
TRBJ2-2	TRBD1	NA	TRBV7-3	CASSPQGAGTGELFF	TGTGCCAGCAGCCCACAGGGGGCTGGCACCGGGGAGCTGTTTTTT
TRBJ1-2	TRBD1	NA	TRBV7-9	CASSRQGNYGYTF	TGTGCCAGCAGCAGACAGGGGAACTATGGCTACACCTTC
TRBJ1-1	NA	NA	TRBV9	CASSLGGLSNTEAFF	TGTGCCAGCAGCCTAGGGGGACTATCGAACACTGAAGCTTTCTTT
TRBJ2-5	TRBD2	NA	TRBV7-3	CASSLDGTSGIKTQYF	TGTGCCAGCAGCTTGGACGGGACTAGCGGGATTAAGACCCAGTACTTC
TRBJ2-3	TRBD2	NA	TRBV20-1	CSASASGSDDTQYF	TGCAGTGCTAGTGCTAGCGGGAGTGATGATACGCAGTATTTT
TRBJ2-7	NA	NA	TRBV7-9	CASSFSGVYEQYF	TGTGCCAGCAGCTTTTCAGGGGTCTACGAGCAGTACTTC
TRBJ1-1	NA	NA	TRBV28	CASRAITNTEAFF	TGTGCCAGCAGGGCAATTACGAACACTGAAGCTTTCTTT
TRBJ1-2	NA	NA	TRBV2	CARNSEDGYTF	TGTGCCAGGAACTCTGAGGATGGCTACACCTTC
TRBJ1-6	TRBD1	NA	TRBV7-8	CASSSGTGYDSPLHF	TGTGCCAGCAGCTCGGGGACAGGGTATGATTCACCCCTCCACTTT
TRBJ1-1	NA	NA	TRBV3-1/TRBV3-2	CASKDSSNGTEAFF	TGTGCCAGCAAGGACAGCTCAAACGGCACTGAAGCTTTCTTT
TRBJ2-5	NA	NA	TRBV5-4	CASRSSGQGQETQYF	TGTGCCAGCAGATCTAGCGGACAGGGACAAGAGACCCAGTACTTC
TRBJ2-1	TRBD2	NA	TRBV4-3	CASSRVPGTISNEQFF	TGCGCCAGCAGCCGAGTCCCCGGGACTATCAGTAATGAGCAGTTCTTC
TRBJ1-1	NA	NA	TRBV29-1	CSVPPRENTEAFF	TGCAGCGTGCCCCCGCGGGAAAACACTGAAGCTTTCTTT
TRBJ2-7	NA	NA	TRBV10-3	CAISLEPPSEQYF	TGTGCCATCAGCCTAGAACCTCCCTCCGAGCAGTACTTC
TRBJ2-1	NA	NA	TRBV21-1	CASSKGQRERVNEQFF	TGTGCCAGCAGCAAAGGGCAGCGGGAGAGGGTCAATGAGCAGTTCTTC
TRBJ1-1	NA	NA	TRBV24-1	CATAAREENTEAFF	TGTGCCACCGCCGCGCGCGAAGAGAACACTGAAGCTTTCTTT
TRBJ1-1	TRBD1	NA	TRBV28	CAAYRGMDPRNTEAFF	TGTGCCGCCTACAGGGGTATGGATCCCCGGAACACTGAAGCTTTCTTT
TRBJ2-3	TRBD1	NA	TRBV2	CATGQGPDTQYF	TGTGCCACCGGACAGGGACCAGATACGCAGTATTTT